This T cell receptor (beta chain) was recorded in a study of cytomegalovirus exposure and HLA in healthy donors. Whole-study results and caveats: Being indistinguishable, some V segments were excluded, TRBV6-2 and TRBV6-3 among them. Previous analysis showed most TCR beta V segments were productive about 90% or about 30% of the time.

With regard to this clone: No antigen is known for it.

V was clipped by 3 bases and J by 6 bases, with 12 bases between them. The CDR3 is 13 residues long. Germline V gives CDR1 SGHVS, CDR2 FNYEAQ. PCR was performed using 60 Vbeta and 13 Jbeta primers. Source study methods: Later, 80 million or so unique TCR beta chains were counted in an analysis, and 10 million to 12 million of them were shared. Profiled with immunoSEQ multiplex PCR; TCRdb holds only in-frame clones, not every one. That table gives V, J and clone size, and the DNA gave D and trimming. The sample has about 150,000 clones; around three quarters are singletons. Sequenced: PBMCs. The V gene is TRBV7-6, the J gene TRBJ2-7, with D unresolved. The TCR comes from a man in his forties or fifties in good health and CMV-seronegative. CDR3: CASSFQRYSEQYF. Here the CDR3 DNA reads TGTGCCAGCAGCTTCCAGAGGTACTCCGAGCAGTACTTC.